These 29 T cell receptor beta chains were sequenced from one sample in a study of response to subunit inactivated influenza vaccine. MiXCR, run by TCRdb on the RT-PCR reads, gives a single entry per CDR3 protein. The sample contains some 600,000 distinct CDR3 sequences, 14% of which appear only once. The sequenced sample was PBMCs from blood, obtained 14 days before vaccination. The source of these receptors is a man aged 45-65 years who received an inactivated influenza vaccine.

This clonotype was counted a few times. The chain is built from TRBV6-1 and TRBJ1-2; D unclear. The V gene's germline CDR1 is MNHNS and CDR2 SASEGT. The ends were cut back, 3 bases at V and 4 bases at J, with 12 bases in the middle. CDR3 length equals 14 residues. Here the CDR3 reads CASSDVGGPYGYTF. The CDR3 nucleotides are TGTGCCAGCAGTGACGTTGGCGGCCCCTATGGCTACACCTTC.

This clonotype occurred many times. V is TRBV12-3 or TRBV12-4 and J is TRBJ2-7, with 10 bases lining up with TRBD2. This CDR3 has 14 amino acids. V lost 4 bases, J lost 3 bases, and 3 bases stayed unmatched. The CDR3 region has the DNA TGTGCCAGCAGTTGGACTAGCGGTAACTACGAGCAGTACTTC. Its protein is CASSWTSGNYEQYF.

In its sample, this clonotype was seen many times. This chain connects TRBV5-1 to TRBJ2-1; possibly TRBD1 or TRBD2 for D (8 bases each). Between the trimmed V and J ends, which lost 1 base and 6 bases, there was a span of 26 bases. The CDR3 is 19 residues long. Germline CDR1 and CDR2: SGHRS and YFSETQ. The CDR3: CASSLKYDRGISGINEQFF. The CDR3 coding sequence is TGCGCCAGCAGCTTGAAATATGACAGGGGAATTAGCGGGATCAATGAGCAGTTCTTC. The complete variable domain, with remaining parts taken from reference TRBV5-1 and TRBJ2-1, reads KAGVTQTPRYLIKTRGQQVTLSCSPISGHRSVSWYQQTPGQGLQFLFEYFSETQRNKGNFPGRFSGRQFSNSRSEMNVSTLELGDSALYLCASSLKYDRGISGINEQFFGPGTRLTVL.

This clonotype was counted between two and nine times. The chain has TRBV30 and TRBJ2-3, with D perhaps matching TRBD2 (5 bases). Germline V lookup: CDR1 GTSNPN, CDR2 SVGIG (reference sequence). V lost 0 bases and J 3 bases, leaving 13 bases between the germline ends. The CDR3 has 15 residues. The CDR3 loop is CAWSVSSAGTDTQYF. DNA of the CDR3: TGTGCCTGGAGTGTAAGTAGCGCCGGAACAGATACGCAGTATTTT.

This clonotype was observed at least ten times. The gene calls are TRBV12-3 or TRBV12-4 and TRBJ2-3, with TRBD2 as a possible D gene (6 bases). Trimming took off 5 bases at V and 7 bases at J, with 19 bases between the two ends. The length of the CDR3 is 15 residues. The CDR3 region has the DNA TGTGCCAGCAGTGCGATGTCGGGGAGGAGGAATACGCAGTATTTT. Its protein is CASSAMSGRRNTQYF.

In its sample, this clonotype was seen a few times. This chain connects TRBV5-5 to TRBJ1-1; maybe TRBD1 (5 bases). CDR3 length: 14 residues. The V gene lost 3 bases and the J gene lost 2 bases, with 11 bases spanning the gap. CDR1 and CDR2 from the germline V gene are SGHKS and YYEKEE (reference sequence). In DNA, the CDR3 is TGTGCCAGCAGCTCAGGGAGGGTCAACACTGAAGCTTTCTTT. Amino acid sequence: CASSSGRVNTEAFF.

The rearrangement links TRBV21-1 to TRBJ2-7. TRBV21-1 is flagged as a pseudogene. The CDR3 totals 14 residues. Here the CDR3 reads CANSARSFRYEQYF. The CDR3 region has the DNA TGTGCCAACTCTGCTCGGTCATTTCGGTACGAGCAGTACTTC.

The chain joins TRBV7-8 to TRBJ2-7, with D possibly TRBD1 on 6 matching bases. The CDR3 totals 14 residues. Per germline, CDR1 SGHVS and CDR2 FQNEAQ. The V gene lost 5 bases and the J gene lost 3 bases, with 14 bases spanning the gap. The chain's CDR3 is CASSPQGHSYEQYF. Written as DNA, the CDR3 is TGTGCCAGCAGCCCGCAGGGGCACAGCTACGAGCAGTACTTC. Variable domain in full (rest from reference TRBV7-8 and TRBJ2-7): GAGVSQSPRYKVAKRGQDVALRCDPISGHVSLFWYQQALGQGPEFLTYFQNEAQLDKSGLPSDRFFAERPEGSVSTLKIQRTQQEDSAVYLCASSPQGHSYEQYFGPGTRLTVT.

This clonotype was observed many times. The V and J genes are TRBV7-8 and TRBJ2-2; TRBD2 aligns across 13 bases. Germline assignment: CDR1 SGHVS and CDR2 FQNEAQ. This CDR3 region has 18 residues. V shed 7 bases and J 7 bases; nucleotides not matched to a gene: 15. CDR3 nucleotides: TGTGCCAGCACCCTAAGAAGACAACTAGCGGGGGGGCACGGGGAGCTGTTTTTT. Protein product: CASTLRRQLAGGHGELFF.

This clonotype came up many times. The chain is built from TRBV7-8 and TRBJ1-5, with D perhaps TRBD1 (6 bases). From germline, CDR1 is SGHVS and CDR2 FQNEAQ. V was shortened by 7 bases and J by 2 bases, with 12 bases between the two germline ends. The CDR3 runs to 14 residues. CDR3 sequence: CASTQGNGNQPQHF. The CDR3 DNA follows: TGTGCCAGCACCCAGGGGAACGGCAATCAGCCCCAGCATTTT.

This clonotype was counted between two and nine times. The gene calls are TRBV27 and TRBJ2-2; D possibly uses TRBD1 or TRBD2 (5 bases each). The V and J ends lost 8 bases and 9 bases respectively, with 16 bases between them. Germline V lookup: CDR1 MNHEY, CDR2 SMNVEV (reference sequence). This CDR3 spans 13 amino acids. The CDR3 spells CASRDAGRRELFF. CDR3 nucleotide sequence: TGTGCCAGCCGGGACGCCGGTCGCAGGGAGCTGTTTTTT.

This clonotype was picked up a small number of times. The CDR3 spells CASSLHTGRGYTF. CDR3 bases: TGTGCCAGCAGCCTACATACAGGGCGAGGCTACACCTTC. This sequence joins TRBV11-2 and TRBJ1-2, with D maybe TRBD1 (6 bases). The ends were cut back, 5 bases at V and 8 bases at J, with 15 bases in the middle. The CDR3 length is 13 residues. CDR1 is SGHAT and CDR2 is FQNNGV in the germline V gene.

The rearrangement joins TRBV5-5 to TRBJ2-7; TRBD1 is a possible D gene (6 bases). V was pared by 1 base and J by 2 bases, with 13 bases between. CDR1 and CDR2 (germline): SGHKS, YYEKEE (reference sequence). The CDR3 loop spans 15 amino acids. Here the CDR3 reads CASSLRQGLAYEQYF. The CDR3 region has the DNA TGTGCCAGCAGCTTGCGGCAGGGGCTGGCCTACGAGCAGTACTTC.

This clonotype was picked up a small number of times. CDR3: CASSQTSGQIYGYTF. The DNA of the CDR3 is TGCGCCAGCAGCCAGACCTCGGGACAGATATATGGCTACACCTTC. The chain couples TRBV10-2 to TRBJ1-2, with 7 bases identical to TRBD1. This CDR3 is built from 15 residues. V lost 6 bases, J lost 5 bases, and 12 bases stayed unmatched. Germline CDR1 is WSHSY and CDR2 is SAAADI.

The chain links TRBV5-1 to TRBJ2-7; a weak D match, TRBD1 (6 bases). V dropped 4 bases and J dropped 2 bases, with 16 bases sitting between them. Germline V lookup: CDR1 SGHRS, CDR2 YFSETQ. The CDR3 has 15 amino acids. The CDR3 protein is CASSPYGQSTYEQYF. The CDR3 DNA reads as TGCGCCAGCAGCCCGTACGGACAGTCCACCTACGAGCAGTACTTC.

This clonotype was detected only a few times. The chain is built from TRBV28 and TRBJ1-2, with unresolved D. V was trimmed by 6 bases and J by 5 bases, leaving 19 bases between them. The CDR3 loop spans 15 amino acids. The V gene's germline CDR1 is MDHEN and CDR2 SYDVKM. CDR3 nucleotide sequence: TGTGCCAGCAGCTCCAACCTCCTTCGGGAGTATGGCTACACCTTC. It codes for CASSSNLLREYGYTF.

CDR3 nucleotides: TGTGCCAGCGTCTTGCGGGGGACTCGTTACAATGAGCAGTTCTTC. Its protein is CASVLRGTRYNEQFF. The chain couples TRBV12-3 or TRBV12-4 to TRBJ2-1, with 7 nucleotides matching TRBD2. CDR3 length: 15 amino acids. V was clipped by 8 bases and J by 4 bases; unmatched bases: 11.

This clonotype was detected only a few times. This chain joins TRBV28 and TRBJ2-2; D gene ambiguous. This CDR3 has 13 residues. V shed 6 bases and J shed 0 bases, with 5 bases lying between them. Germline V gene lookup returns CDR1 MDHEN and CDR2 SYDVKM. In DNA, the CDR3 is TGTGCCAGCAGGGAGACGAACACCGGGGAGCTGTTTTTT. It specifies CASRETNTGELFF.

V gene TRBV12-3 or TRBV12-4 combines with J gene TRBJ2-7; D remains ambiguous. Trimming left V 6 bases short and J 6 bases short, with 12 bases between. This CDR3 is built from 12 residues. CDR3 amino acids: CASSPSWGEQYF. The CDR3 DNA sequence: TGTGCCAGCAGCCCCTCGTGGGGCGAGCAGTACTTC.

This clonotype was observed a handful of times. The chain employs TRBV20-1 and TRBJ1-4; no reliable D call. The germline gives CDR1 DFQATT, CDR2 SNEGSKA (reference sequence). Trimming pared 3 bases from V and 7 bases from J, leaving 9 bases between. The CDR3 consists of 12 residues. CDR3 amino acids: CSASILPEKLFF. CDR3 sequence (DNA): TGCAGTGCTAGTATCCTCCCTGAAAAACTGTTTTTT.

The DNA for the CDR3 is TGTGCCAGCAGCCAAGAATGGCAAAGGGAGAATGAGCAGTTCTTC. It specifies CASSQEWQRENEQFF. The V call is TRBV14, the J call TRBJ2-1, with TRBD2 as a possible D gene (5 bases). The V gene's germline CDR1 is SGHDN and CDR2 FVKESK. V was pared by 0 bases and J by 7 bases, with 13 bases between. The CDR3 consists of 15 residues.

V usage is TRBV18 and J usage is TRBJ2-5; maybe TRBD1 (5 bases). The CDR3 is made up of 13 amino acids. V gave up 1 base and J gave up 6 bases, with 9 bases separating them. Germline-derived CDR1 and CDR2 are KGHSH and LQKENI. The CDR3 spells CASSPQQGQTQYF. The CDR3 nucleotides read TGTGCCAGCTCACCACAGCAGGGTCAGACCCAGTACTTC.

This clonotype has just a few counts. This chain uses TRBV20-1 with TRBJ2-7, with 9 nucleotides matching TRBD1. Looked up from germline, CDR1 is DFQATT and CDR2 is SNEGSKA (reference sequence). V lost 2 bases to trimming and J lost 0 bases; unmatched junction nucleotides: 5. The CDR3 sequence is 15 residues long. The CDR3 DNA reads as TGCAGTGCTAGATCCCGGGACAGGGCCTCCTACGAGCAGTACTTC. This gives the protein CSARSRDRASYEQYF.

This rearrangement joins TRBV4-2 to TRBJ2-7, with TRBD2 identical over 10 bases. V lost 1 base to trimming and J lost 4 bases; unmatched junction nucleotides: 4. The germline CDR1 and CDR2 sequences are LGHNA and YNFKEQ. The CDR3 is 15 amino acids. CDR3 protein: CASSQGAGGPYEQYF. The CDR3 bases are TGTGCCAGCAGCCAAGGAGCGGGAGGGCCTTACGAGCAGTACTTC.

This clonotype has more than one count but fewer than ten. V and J are TRBV5-5 and TRBJ2-1, with TRBD1 as a possible D gene (6 bases). The CDR3 consists of 17 residues. Looked up from germline, CDR1 is SGHKS and CDR2 is YYEKEE (reference sequence). The germline V and J ends were trimmed by 4 bases and 0 bases, with 17 bases remaining between them. Here the CDR3 reads CASSLTGTLSSYNEQFF. In nucleotides, the CDR3 is TGTGCCAGCAGCCTAACAGGGACCTTAAGCTCCTACAATGAGCAGTTCTTC.

The V and J genes are TRBV7-6 and TRBJ1-6, with D uncertain. This CDR3 has 12 residues. Looked up from germline, CDR1 is SGHVS and CDR2 is FNYEAQ. V dropped 7 bases and J dropped 10 bases, with 11 bases sitting between them. The CDR3 protein is CASTHPGSPLHF. The CDR3 nucleotides are TGTGCCAGCACCCATCCCGGATCACCCCTCCACTTT.

The sample holds many counts of this clonotype. This chain uses TRBV2 with TRBJ1-6; D may be TRBD1 (5 bases). Trimming removed 7 bases from V and 8 bases from J, with 12 bases in between. The CDR3 length is 13 residues. Germline V CDR1 and CDR2: SNHLY, FYNNEI. CDR3 sequence reads: CASKRGSDSPLHF. DNA for the CDR3: TGTGCCAGCAAGCGGGGGAGTGATTCACCCCTCCACTTT. Full variable domain (outside the CDR3, taken from reference TRBV2 and TRBJ1-6): EPEVTQTPSHQVTQMGQEVILRCVPISNHLYFYWYRQILGQKVEFLVSFYNNEISEKSEIFDDQFSVERPDGSNFTLKIRSTKLEDSAMYFCASKRGSDSPLHFGNGTRLTVT.

The V and J genes are TRBV28 and TRBJ2-7, with 7 bases identical to TRBD1. Trimming took 6 bases from V and 0 from J; bases not matched to a gene: 14. Germline V CDR1 and CDR2: MDHEN, SYDVKM. The CDR3 is 17 amino acids. The CDR3 region has the DNA TGTGCCAGCAGCTCGTTCCCACAGGGGCCTTACTCCTACGAGCAGTACTTC. It specifies CASSSFPQGPYSYEQYF.

The chain uses TRBV4-3 and TRBJ1-1; D uncertain. Germline V gene lookup returns CDR1 LGHNA and CDR2 YSLEER. The ends were cut back, 1 base at V and 3 bases at J, with 12 bases in the middle. The CDR3 spans 15 residues. This chain's CDR3 is CASSQGLRGYTEAFF. As DNA, the CDR3 is TGCGCCAGCAGCCAAGGACTGAGAGGGTACACTGAAGCTTTCTTT.